The sequence of this T cell receptor beta chain was determined in a study of cytomegalovirus exposure and HLA in healthy donors. Whole-study results and caveats: In a later analysis, at a false discovery rate of 0.05, roughly 17,000 TCR beta sequences matched HLA alleles.

In the case of this clone: Its specificity is not known.

Germline CDR1 is MRHNA and CDR2 is SNTAGT. The CDR3 runs to 14 residues. Trimming pared 6 bases from V and 1 base from J, leaving 10 bases between. PCR primers comprised 60 Vbeta and 13 Jbeta primers. Only in-frame clones appear in the TCRdb table, and some are missing; sequencing was by immunoSEQ multiplex PCR. Its table lists 150,000 or so clones. The specimen sequenced was PBMCs. The chain joins TRBV6-4 to TRBJ2-1, with a possible D match to TRBD2 (6 bases). This clonotype was sampled from a man aged 25 to 45 in good health and CMV-seronegative. As DNA, the CDR3 is TGTGCCAGCAGGGGCGGGACTTCCTACAATGAGCAGTTCTTC. Its protein product is CASRGGTSYNEQFF.